This T cell receptor beta chain was identified in a study of CD4 and CD8 cells across lung adenocarcinoma regions. Points on this clonotype: At one boundary the junction diverges from the germline segment, which might be a read error.

Germline V gives CDR1 MGHRA, CDR2 YSYEKL. The CDR3 is 15 residues long. TCRdb passed the PCR reads through MiXCR, listing each CDR3 protein once. The repertoire holds around 23,000 distinct CDR3 sequences, with 53% as singletons. The patients had localized lung adenocarcinoma, a non-small cell subtype. The origin of this receptor is a male donor with lung adenocarcinoma. The CD4 and CD8 labels of this study may be unreliable. Sequencing input: CD8+ T cells from the center of a lung tumor. The V and J genes are TRBV4-1 and TRBJ2-3; D remains ambiguous. This chain's CDR3 is CASSQEGVSTDIQYF. The CDR3 DNA follows: TGCGCCAGCAGCCAAGAGGGCGTGAGCACAGATATTCAGTACTTT.